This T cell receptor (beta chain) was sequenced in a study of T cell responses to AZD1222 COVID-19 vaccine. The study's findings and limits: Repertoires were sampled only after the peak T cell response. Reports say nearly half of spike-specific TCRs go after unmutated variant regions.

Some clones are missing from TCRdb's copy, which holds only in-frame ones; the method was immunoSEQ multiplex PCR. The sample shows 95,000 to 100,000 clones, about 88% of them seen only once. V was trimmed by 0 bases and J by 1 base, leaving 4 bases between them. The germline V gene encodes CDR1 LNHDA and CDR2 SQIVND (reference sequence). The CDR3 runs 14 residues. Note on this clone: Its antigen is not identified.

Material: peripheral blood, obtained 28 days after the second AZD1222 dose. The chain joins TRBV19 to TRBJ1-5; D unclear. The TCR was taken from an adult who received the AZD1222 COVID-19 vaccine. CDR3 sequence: CASSIDRSNQPQHF. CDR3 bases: TGTGCCAGTAGTATAGATAGGAGCAATCAGCCCCAGCATTTT.